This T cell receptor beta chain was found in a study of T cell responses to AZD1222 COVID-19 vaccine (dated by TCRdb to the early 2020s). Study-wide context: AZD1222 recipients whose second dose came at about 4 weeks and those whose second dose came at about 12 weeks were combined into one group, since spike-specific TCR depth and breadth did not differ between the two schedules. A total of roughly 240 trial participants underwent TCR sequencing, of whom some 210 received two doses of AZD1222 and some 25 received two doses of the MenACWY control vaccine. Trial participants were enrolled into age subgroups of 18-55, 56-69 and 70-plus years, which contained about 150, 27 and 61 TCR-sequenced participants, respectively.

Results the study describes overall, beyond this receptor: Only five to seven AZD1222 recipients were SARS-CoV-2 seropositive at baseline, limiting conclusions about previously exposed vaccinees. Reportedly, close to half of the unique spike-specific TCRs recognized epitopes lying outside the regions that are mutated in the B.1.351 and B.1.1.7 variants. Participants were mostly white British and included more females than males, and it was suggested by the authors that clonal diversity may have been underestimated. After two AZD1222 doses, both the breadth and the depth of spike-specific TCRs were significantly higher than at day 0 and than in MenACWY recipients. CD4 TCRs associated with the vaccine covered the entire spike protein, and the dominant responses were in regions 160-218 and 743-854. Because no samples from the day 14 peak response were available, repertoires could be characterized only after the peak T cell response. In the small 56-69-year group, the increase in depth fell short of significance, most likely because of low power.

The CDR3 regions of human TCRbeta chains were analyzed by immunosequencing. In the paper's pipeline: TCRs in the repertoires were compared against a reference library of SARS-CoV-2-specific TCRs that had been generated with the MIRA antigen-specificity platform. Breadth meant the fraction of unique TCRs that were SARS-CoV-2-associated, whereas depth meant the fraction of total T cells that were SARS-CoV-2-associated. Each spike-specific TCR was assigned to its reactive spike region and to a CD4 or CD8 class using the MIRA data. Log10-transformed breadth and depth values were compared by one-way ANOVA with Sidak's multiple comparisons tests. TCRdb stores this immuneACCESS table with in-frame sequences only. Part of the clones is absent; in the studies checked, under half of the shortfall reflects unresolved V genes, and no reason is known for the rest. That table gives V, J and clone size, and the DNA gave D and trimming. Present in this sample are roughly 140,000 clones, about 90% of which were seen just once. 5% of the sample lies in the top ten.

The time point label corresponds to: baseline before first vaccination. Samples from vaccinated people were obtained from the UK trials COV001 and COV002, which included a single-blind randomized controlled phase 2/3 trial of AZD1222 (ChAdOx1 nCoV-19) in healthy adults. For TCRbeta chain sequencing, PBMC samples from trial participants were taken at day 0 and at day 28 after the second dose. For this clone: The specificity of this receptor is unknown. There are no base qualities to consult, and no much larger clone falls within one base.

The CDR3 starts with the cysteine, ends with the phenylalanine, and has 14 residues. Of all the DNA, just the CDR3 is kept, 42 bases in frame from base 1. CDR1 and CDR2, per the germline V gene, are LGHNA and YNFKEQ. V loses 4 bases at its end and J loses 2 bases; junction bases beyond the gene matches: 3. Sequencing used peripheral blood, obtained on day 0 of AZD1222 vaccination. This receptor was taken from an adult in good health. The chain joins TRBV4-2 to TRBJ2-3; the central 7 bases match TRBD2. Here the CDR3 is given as CASSPGGNTDTQYF. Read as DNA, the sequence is TGTGCCAGCAGCCCGGGGGGTAACACAGATACGCAGTATTTT.